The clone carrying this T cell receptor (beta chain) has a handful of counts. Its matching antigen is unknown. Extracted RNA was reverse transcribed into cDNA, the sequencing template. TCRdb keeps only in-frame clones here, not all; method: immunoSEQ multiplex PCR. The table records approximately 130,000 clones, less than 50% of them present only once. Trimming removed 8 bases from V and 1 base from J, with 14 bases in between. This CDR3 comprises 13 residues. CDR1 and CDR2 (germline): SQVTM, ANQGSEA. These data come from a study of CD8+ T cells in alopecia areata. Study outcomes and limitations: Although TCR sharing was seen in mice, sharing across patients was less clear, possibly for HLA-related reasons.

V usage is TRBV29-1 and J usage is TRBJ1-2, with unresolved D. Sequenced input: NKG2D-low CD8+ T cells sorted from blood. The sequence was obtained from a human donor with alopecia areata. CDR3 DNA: TGCAGCCTATCGGAAGGTGATAACTATGGCTACACCTTC. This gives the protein CSLSEGDNYGYTF.